This T cell receptor beta chain emerged from a study of a mutant IDH1 vaccine in newly diagnosed glioma. Whole-study context: Vaccines were first given 4-6 weeks after radiotherapy alone, or with temozolomide cycles. Former treatment meant radiotherapy, temozolomide, or both; the majority had gotten both. Study-wide findings and caveats: With respect to changes in top peripheral T cell clonotypes, pseudoprogression seemed unrelated.

The CDR3 contains 14 residues. The germline CDR1 and CDR2 sequences are MRHNA and SNTAGT. V lost 4 bases, J lost 0 bases, and 6 bases lay in between. Using immunoSEQ multiplex PCR, the repertoire was profiled, and TCRdb retains in-frame clones only, with some absent. The table includes tens of thousands of clones, 65% to 85% detected once. As for this clone: Its antigen is not known.

Specified time point: week 47, end of study. Doses consisted of 300 ug of mutant IDH1 20-mer peptide each, paired with topical imiquimod. The source was PBMCs, collected from a glioma patient whose treatment included an IDH1 peptide vaccine. The TCR comes from a man between 35 and 55 years old with glioma. V is TRBV6-4 and J is TRBJ2-2; no definite D call. Written as DNA, the CDR3 is TGTGCCAGCAGTGCGCTGACGAACACCGGGGAGCTGTTTTTT. Protein sequence: CASSALTNTGELFF.